Following are 32 T cell receptor beta chains from one sample sequenced in a study of cytomegalovirus exposure and HLA in healthy donors. PCR amplification relied on 60 Vbeta primers (plus 13 Jbeta primers). The repertoire was sequenced with immunoSEQ multiplex PCR; TCRdb's copy has only in-frame clones and lacks some. The sample records roughly 290,000 clones, approximately 80% being singletons. The sequenced sample consisted of PBMCs. Receptors were obtained from a girl aged 2 to 10 in good health and CMV-seronegative.

This clone has more than one count but fewer than ten. This chain uses TRBV28 with TRBJ2-4; D remains unclear. The ends were cut back, 6 bases at V and 1 base at J, with 10 bases in the middle. The CDR3 covers 14 residues. Germline CDR1 is MDHEN and CDR2 is SYDVKM. The CDR3 is CASRKRNAKNIQYF. CDR3 bases: TGTGCCAGCAGGAAGAGGAACGCCAAAAACATTCAGTACTTC.

This clone was seen just once. The chain is built from TRBV4-1 and TRBJ1-1; no firm D call. The CDR3 is 14 residues long. Trimming stripped 4 bases from V and 1 base from J, with 10 bases between. Germline CDR1 MGHRA, CDR2 YSYEKL. CDR3 nucleotides: TGCGCCAGCAGCCTTAAGACTGGGAACACTGAAGCTTTCTTT. It translates to CASSLKTGNTEAFF.

V usage is TRBV7-9 and J usage is TRBJ2-7, with 9 bases lining up with TRBD2. The trim removed 5 bases at V and 0 bases at J, leaving 17 bases unmatched. The CDR3 runs to 19 residues. CDR1 SEHNR and CDR2 FQNEAQ come from the germline V gene (reference sequence). CDR3 protein: CASSLTELNTAGGSYEQYF. CDR3 DNA sequence: TGTGCCAGCAGCCTCACCGAGCTAAACACAGCGGGAGGCTCCTACGAGCAGTACTTC.

V gene TRBV28 combines with J gene TRBJ1-2, with 8 positions matching TRBD1. Germline CDR1 MDHEN, CDR2 SYDVKM. V lost 6 bases to trimming and J lost 6 bases; unmatched junction nucleotides: 3. The length of the CDR3 is 12 residues. The CDR3 is CASRIRGHGYTF. Here the CDR3 DNA reads TGTGCCAGCAGAATCAGGGGGCATGGCTACACCTTC.

The gene calls are TRBV28 and TRBJ1-2, with 7 bases lining up with TRBD1. The V and J ends lost 11 bases and 7 bases, in that order; junction bases with no gene match: 10. The CDR3 spans 12 residues. Looked up from germline, CDR1 is MDHEN and CDR2 is SYDVKM. The CDR3 region has the DNA TGTGCCGGAAAGACAGGGATGGGTGGCTACACCTTC. Its protein is CAGKTGMGGYTF.

The chain uses TRBV27 and TRBJ2-1; 8 bases line up with TRBD1. CDR1 MNHEY and CDR2 SMNVEV come from the germline V gene (reference sequence). Trimming took 3 bases from V and 15 from J; bases not matched to a gene: 13. The CDR3 consists of 14 residues. CDR3 in amino acids: CASSLGPGQGFSFF. The CDR3 nucleotides are TGTGCCAGCAGTTTGGGCCCCGGACAGGGTTTTTCGTTCTTC.

The V call is TRBV19, the J call TRBJ2-3; TRBD1 matches at 11 bases. J lost 6 bases, V lost 3 bases, and 5 bases had no gene match. This CDR3 contains 15 residues. CDR1 is LNHDA, CDR2 SQIVND, per germline (reference sequence). CDR3 nucleotide sequence: TGTGCCAGTAGTATCGGACAGGGGGCGGCGGATACGCAGTATTTT. Translated: CASSIGQGAADTQYF.

The chain joins TRBV7-9 to TRBJ2-2; TRBD1 matches at 10 bases. Trimming cost V 5 bases and J 0 bases; bases outside gene matches: 3. Per the germline V gene, CDR1 is SEHNR and CDR2 is FQNEAQ (reference sequence). The CDR3 is made up of 16 amino acids. The CDR3 sequence: CASSPGQGANTGELFF. CDR3 nucleotides: TGTGCCAGCAGCCCAGGACAGGGGGCGAACACCGGGGAGCTGTTTTTT.

The chain recombines TRBV11-2 with TRBJ2-7; 8 nucleotides agree with TRBD1. CDR1 and CDR2 from the germline V gene are SGHAT and FQNNGV. This CDR3 contains 19 residues. The junction had 18 bases not matched to a gene; V was cut back by 3 bases and J by 2 bases. CDR3 sequence: CASSFSLYAGGRQTYEQYF. The CDR3 DNA sequence: TGTGCCAGCAGCTTCTCCTTGTACGCAGGGGGCCGCCAGACCTACGAGCAGTACTTC.

J is TRBJ2-7 and V is TRBV5-6; D is ambiguous. CDR3 length equals 13 residues. V was cut by 0 bases and J by 0 bases, with 4 bases left in between. The germline V gene encodes CDR1 SGHDT and CDR2 YYEEEE. CDR3: CASSLDYSYEQYF. CDR3 bases: TGTGCCAGCAGCTTGGACTACTCCTACGAGCAGTACTTC. The full variable domain, rest sourced from reference TRBV5-6 and TRBJ2-7, is DAGVTQSPTHLIKTRGQQVTLRCSPKSGHDTVSWYQQALGQGPQFIFQYYEEEERQRGNFPDRFSGHQFPNYSSELNVNALLLGDSALYLCASSLDYSYEQYFGPGTRLTVT.

The rearrangement links TRBV19 to TRBJ2-1; maybe TRBD2 (5 bases). V lost 10 bases, J lost 4 bases, and 8 bases lay in between. The CDR3 runs 11 residues. Germline-derived CDR1 and CDR2 are LNHDA and SQIVND (reference sequence). The DNA of the CDR3 is TGTGCCACGGAGGCTTACAATGAGCAGTTCTTC. Amino acid sequence: CATEAYNEQFF.

In DNA, the CDR3 is TGTGCCAGCAGCCCCTCGGGACTGTACTCGGGGAATTCACCCCTCCACTTT. Translating it yields CASSPSGLYSGNSPLHF. V usage is TRBV13 and J usage is TRBJ1-6, with D possibly being TRBD1 (5 bases). Trimming stripped 5 bases from V and 7 bases from J, with 21 bases between. This CDR3 spans 17 amino acids. Per the germline V gene, CDR1 is PRHDT and CDR2 is FYEKMQ (reference sequence).

The chain links TRBV10-3 to TRBJ2-2; TRBD2 matches at 7 bases. Germline-derived CDR1 and CDR2 are ENHRY and SYGVKD. This CDR3 has 13 amino acids. V lost 6 bases, J lost 5 bases, and 3 bases stayed unmatched. CDR3 in DNA: TGTGCCATCAGAAGACTAGCAACCGGGGAGCTGTTTTTT. Amino acids: CAIRRLATGELFF.

The V gene is TRBV2, the J gene TRBJ2-5; 14 bases are shared with TRBD2. This CDR3 has 13 residues. Losses at the gene ends were 11 bases for V and 5 bases for J; bases not matched to a gene: 4. The germline V gene has CDR1 SNHLY and CDR2 FYNNEI. CDR3 DNA sequence: TGTGCCGGTGGGACTAGCGGGAGCGAGACCCAGTACTTC. Amino acid sequence: CAGGTSGSETQYF.

The CDR3 protein is CASSKGQGPTNYGYTF. CDR3 in DNA: TGTGCCAGTAGTAAAGGACAGGGCCCTACTAACTATGGCTACACCTTC. The chain carries TRBV19 and TRBJ1-2, with 8 positions matching TRBD1. V dropped 4 bases and J dropped 0; count of bases not matched to a gene: 7. Germline CDR1 and CDR2: LNHDA and SQIVND (reference sequence). This CDR3 spans 16 amino acids.

The gene calls are TRBV2 and TRBJ2-5, with D maybe TRBD2 (7 bases). The V gene lost 2 bases and the J gene lost 3 bases, with 10 bases spanning the gap. Germline V CDR1 and CDR2: SNHLY, FYNNEI. The CDR3 consists of 14 residues. CDR3 sequence (DNA): TGTGCCAGCAGTGAAAGGGGGGGGGAAGAGACCCAGTACTTC. Protein product: CASSERGGEETQYF.

For this clone: Sequence at one end of the junction differs from germline and may be a read error. The genes are TRBV7-9 and TRBJ1-1; 10 bases map to TRBD1. The germline V gene has CDR1 SEHNR and CDR2 FQNEAQ (reference sequence). The CDR3 is 14 amino acids. DNA for the CDR3: TGTTCCAGCAGCCCCCGGACAGGGGGCACTGAAGCTTTCTTT. It translates to CSSSPRTGGTEAFF.

CDR3: CASSPTGVMTGELFF. CDR3 DNA: TGTGCCAGCAGCCCCACAGGTGTAATGACCGGGGAGCTGTTTTTT. J is TRBJ2-2 and V is TRBV5-8, with D tentatively TRBD1 (5 bases). Germline values: CDR1 SGHTS, CDR2 YDEGEE. This CDR3 has 15 residues. With 4 bases removed from V and 5 bases from J, the gap between germline ends came to 15 bases.

CDR3 sequence: CASSRRGTANTEAFF. The CDR3 bases are TGCGCCAGCAGCCGCCGTGGGACAGCGAACACTGAAGCTTTCTTT. This chain links TRBV5-1 with TRBJ1-1; 7 bases are a match to TRBD1. The CDR3 is made up of 15 amino acids. The junction had 7 bases not matched to a gene; V was cut back by 4 bases and J by 1 base. Germline V gives CDR1 SGHRS, CDR2 YFSETQ.

This chain joins TRBV9 and TRBJ2-1; 8 nucleotides line up with TRBD2. J was trimmed by 9 bases and V by 4 bases; bases with no gene match: 15. The CDR3 extends over 16 amino acids. Germline CDR1 is SGDLS and CDR2 is YYNGEE. The CDR3 sequence is CASSLAPGPAGGEQFF. In nucleotides, the CDR3 is TGTGCCAGCAGCCTAGCTCCTGGGCCCGCGGGGGGTGAGCAGTTCTTC.

This clone was observed a handful of times. This rearrangement joins TRBV7-9 to TRBJ1-1, with TRBD1 as a possible D gene (5 bases). The CDR3 covers 14 residues. Germline V gene data show CDR1 as SEHNR and CDR2 as FQNEAQ (reference sequence). Trimming removed 1 base from V and 1 base from J, with 7 bases in between. DNA for the CDR3: TGTGCCAGCAGCTTAGTTACAGGGAACACTGAAGCTTTCTTT. This translates into CASSLVTGNTEAFF.

The CDR3 spells CASSYPAGQAMNTEAFF. DNA for the CDR3: TGTGCCAGCAGCTATCCCGCGGGACAGGCAATGAACACTGAAGCTTTCTTT. The V call is TRBV5-8, the J call TRBJ1-1; 8 nucleotides align to TRBD1. This CDR3 region has 17 residues. Germline assignment: CDR1 SGHTS and CDR2 YDEGEE. The V gene end was trimmed by 3 bases and the J gene end by 0 bases; junction bases not matched to a gene: 10.

The genes are TRBV5-4 and TRBJ2-7; unclear D gene. Germline V CDR1 and CDR2: SGHNT, YYREEE (reference sequence). This CDR3 spans 15 amino acids. V was pared by 0 bases and J by 1 base, with 11 bases between. CDR3 sequence reads: CASSLGGLASYEQYF. The DNA of the CDR3 is TGTGCCAGCAGCTTGGGCGGATTAGCTTCCTACGAGCAGTACTTC.

This clone occurred a few times. The chain recombines TRBV27 with TRBJ1-2, with a weak D call TRBD1 (6 bases). Trimming left V 10 bases short and J 2 bases short, with 11 bases between. The CDR3 contains 12 residues. Germline V gene lookup returns CDR1 MNHEY and CDR2 SMNVEV (reference sequence). For the CDR3, the DNA is TGTGCCACCATAACAGGGAACTATGGCTACACCTTC. Translating gives CATITGNYGYTF.

Notes on this clone: Mismatch with germline at one junction end may stem from a read error. This chain uses TRBV7-9 with TRBJ2-7; D uncertain. Per the germline V gene, CDR1 is SEHNR and CDR2 is FQNEAQ (reference sequence). This CDR3 comprises 13 residues. For the CDR3, the DNA is TGTTCCAGCAGCTTTGTCCTCTCCTACGAGCAGTACTTC. It codes for CSSSFVLSYEQYF. The entire variable domain, with the rest obtained from reference TRBV7-9 and TRBJ2-7, is as follows: DTGVSQNPRHKITKRGQNVTFRCDPISEHNRLYWYRQTLGQGPEFLTYFQNEAQLEKSRLLSDRFSAERPKGSFSTLEIQRTEQGDSAMYLCSSSFVLSYEQYFGPGTRLTVT.

This clone was found a few times. This chain's CDR3 is CASSPGGGGDSYNEQFF. As DNA, the CDR3 is TGTGCCAGCAGCCCTGGAGGTGGAGGCGATTCCTACAATGAGCAGTTCTTC. The J gene is TRBJ2-1, the V gene TRBV11-2; possibly TRBD2 for D (5 bases). Germline V gene sequence: CDR1 SGHAT, CDR2 FQNNGV. Trimming cost V 5 bases and J 1 base, with 18 bases left between them. This CDR3 has 17 amino acids.

The J gene is TRBJ2-2, the V gene TRBV7-9, with D maybe TRBD1 (5 bases). The CDR3 has 11 amino acids. Trimming shortened V by 9 bases and J by 3 bases, and 5 bases separated the two germline ends. Germline V gene lookup returns CDR1 SEHNR and CDR2 FQNEAQ (reference sequence). The CDR3: CARGDTGELFF. CDR3 bases: TGTGCCAGAGGGGACACCGGGGAGCTGTTTTTT.

This clone was counted a few times. The genes are TRBV2 and TRBJ1-1, with a weak D call TRBD1 (5 bases). Trimming stripped 4 bases from V and 0 bases from J, with 9 bases between. CDR1 and CDR2 (germline): SNHLY, FYNNEI. CDR3 size: 14 residues. The CDR3 DNA reads as TGTGCCAGCAGTGGCGGGGGTTTGAACACTGAAGCTTTCTTT. The encoded protein is CASSGGGLNTEAFF. The entire variable domain, with the rest obtained from reference TRBV2 and TRBJ1-1, is as follows: EPEVTQTPSHQVTQMGQEVILRCVPISNHLYFYWYRQILGQKVEFLVSFYNNEISEKSEIFDDQFSVERPDGSNFTLKIRSTKLEDSAMYFCASSGGGLNTEAFFGQGTRLTVV.

The V and J genes are TRBV7-3 and TRBJ1-1; maybe TRBD1 (5 bases). V shed 2 bases and J shed 3 bases, with 13 bases lying between them. CDR1 is SGHTA, CDR2 FQGTGA, per germline. The CDR3 consists of 15 residues. CDR3 in amino acids: CASSLFGGGDTEAFF. The CDR3 bases are TGTGCCAGCAGCTTATTTGGGGGAGGCGACACTGAAGCTTTCTTT. Combining the CDR3 with reference TRBV7-3 and TRBJ1-1 gives the whole variable domain GAGVSQTPSNKVTEKGKYVELRCDPISGHTALYWYRQSLGQGPEFLIYFQGTGAADDSGLPNDRFFAVRPEGSVSTLKIQRTERGDSAVYLCASSLFGGGDTEAFFGQGTRLTVV.

The chain combines TRBV7-8 with TRBJ1-4, with TRBD1 matching 9 bases. The CDR3 is 15 residues long. Germline V gene lookup returns CDR1 SGHVS and CDR2 FQNEAQ. V trimming: 5 bases; J trimming: 8 bases; junction bases outside the gene matches: 9. CDR3 residues: CASSRNRQGDEKLFF. As DNA, the CDR3 is TGTGCCAGCAGCCGTAACAGACAGGGGGACGAAAAACTGTTTTTT.

The rearrangement joins TRBV7-2 to TRBJ2-7; TRBD2 aligns across 8 bases. Germline-derived CDR1 and CDR2 are SGHTA and FQGNSA. V shed 4 bases, J shed 7 bases, and the junction held 6 bases outside the gene matches. CDR3 size: 13 residues. In nucleotides, the CDR3 is TGTGCCAGCAGCTCGAGGACGGGGGGGGAGCAGTACTTC. Its translation is CASSSRTGGEQYF.

The sample holds a few counts of this clone. This CDR3 is CASSLSRSTDTQYF. In DNA form, the CDR3 reads TGTGCCAGCAGCTTAAGCCGTAGTACAGATACGCAGTATTTT. The chain has TRBV11-3 and TRBJ2-3, with no clear D. The CDR3 contains 14 residues. Germline V gene lookup returns CDR1 SGHNT and CDR2 YENEEA. Trimming removed 2 bases at V and 3 bases at J, with 9 bases between.